This T cell receptor beta chain emerged from a study of blood T cells in healthy people across ages. General study points: More naive CD4+ cells and higher diversity marked long-lived donors relative to aged donors.

Worth noting for this clonotype: Its specificity is unknown.

With a J-beta primer mix and a sample-barcoded 5' primer, a second PCR ran 7 to 11 cycles. TCRdb re-derived calls from the 5' RACE reads in MiXCR, one entry per CDR3 protein. In the table there are 1.2 million to 1.5 million distinct CDR3 sequences, around 42% of which are singletons. This CDR3 is built from 15 residues. The V end was cut by 0 bases, the J end by 0 bases, with 7 bases between. CDR1 is SGDLS and CDR2 is YYNGEE in the germline V gene. This clonotype was sampled from a woman in her late teens or twenties in good health. Sequencing was carried out using blood. The chain couples TRBV9 to TRBJ2-1; D uncertain. CDR3 DNA sequence: TGTGCCAGCAGCGTAGAGGGCAACTCCTACAATGAGCAGTTCTTC. It yields the protein CASSVEGNSYNEQFF.